These T cell receptor beta chains were read from a single sample in a study of Ad26.COV2.S vaccination and SARS-CoV-2 variants. The protocol was immunoSEQ multiplex PCR, while the TCRdb copy is restricted to in-frame clones and leaves out a portion. The sample records fewer than 900,000 clones, 89% being singletons. This material consisted of peripheral blood, taken in a trial of Ad26.COV2.S vaccine versus placebo. The receptors were gathered from a person aged 18-65 years who received the Ad26.COV2.S COVID-19 vaccine or a placebo. CDR3s include the opening cysteine and the closing phenylalanine or tryptophan. A D gene is named only where the DNA matches it firmly. Size is stated for part of the rows, as once, few or many counts, or as a class when the clone is expanded.

d_call: NA; v_call: TRBV5-4; clone_size: NA; j_call: TRBJ2-2; cdr3_nt: TGTGCCAGCAGCCCCCCGACTTCTAACACCGGGGAGCTGTTTTTT; cdr3_aa: CASSPPTSNTGELFF
d_call: NA; v_call: TRBV12-3/TRBV12-4; clone_size: NA; j_call: TRBJ2-7; cdr3_nt: TGTGCCAGCAGTTGGGCAGGGATCTACGAGCAGTACTTC; cdr3_aa: CASSWAGIYEQYF
d_call: TRBD2; v_call: TRBV6-1; clone_size: few; j_call: TRBJ2-5; cdr3_nt: TGTGCCAGCAGTGAAAGGGCTAGCGGGGGTTGGGAGACCCAGTACTTC; cdr3_aa: CASSERASGGWETQYF
d_call: NA; v_call: TRBV6-5; clone_size: once; j_call: TRBJ1-2; cdr3_nt: TGTGCCAGCAGTCCCGCGGGAGCCAACTATGGCTACACCTTC; cdr3_aa: CASSPAGANYGYTF
d_call: NA; v_call: TRBV12-5; clone_size: NA; j_call: TRBJ1-1; cdr3_nt: TGTGCTAGTGGTTTGGGCCCTAACACTGAAGCTTTCTTT; cdr3_aa: CASGLGPNTEAFF
d_call: NA; v_call: TRBV5-4; clone_size: few; j_call: TRBJ2-7; cdr3_nt: TGTGCCAGCAGCTCCCAACTGAGCTCCTACGAGCAGTACTTC; cdr3_aa: CASSSQLSSYEQYF
d_call: TRBD2; v_call: TRBV4-3; clone_size: NA; j_call: TRBJ2-2; cdr3_nt: TGCGCCAGCAGCCAAGTTCAGCTGCGGGGGGGGCCCGGGGAGCTGTTTTTT; cdr3_aa: CASSQVQLRGGPGELFF
d_call: NA; v_call: TRBV24-1; clone_size: NA; j_call: TRBJ2-3; cdr3_nt: TGTGCCACCAGTGGCCCGGCCTGGGCAGATACGCAGTATTTT; cdr3_aa: CATSGPAWADTQYF
d_call: NA; v_call: TRBV5-4; clone_size: few; j_call: TRBJ2-2; cdr3_nt: TGTGCCAGCAGCTACCGCCCTTTCGGGAAGTCCGGGGAGCTGTTTTTT; cdr3_aa: CASSYRPFGKSGELFF
d_call: TRBD2; v_call: TRBV18; clone_size: NA; j_call: TRBJ2-1; cdr3_nt: TGTGCCAGCTCCCTGGGACTAGCGGGAGACAATGAGCAGTTCTTC; cdr3_aa: CASSLGLAGDNEQFF
d_call: NA; v_call: TRBV30; clone_size: once; j_call: TRBJ2-3; cdr3_nt: TGTGCCTGGAGCGGAGAAGGACCGAGCACAGATACGCAGTATTTT; cdr3_aa: CAWSGEGPSTDTQYF
d_call: NA; v_call: TRBV6-5; clone_size: NA; j_call: TRBJ1-2; cdr3_nt: TGTGCCAGCAGACCTACCGGGGTCCCCTATGGCTACACCTTC; cdr3_aa: CASRPTGVPYGYTF
d_call: NA; v_call: TRBV5-1; clone_size: NA; j_call: TRBJ2-7; cdr3_nt: TGCGCCAGCAGCTTGGCCGAGGGACACGGCTACGAGCAGTACTTC; cdr3_aa: CASSLAEGHGYEQYF
d_call: NA; v_call: TRBV7-9; clone_size: NA; j_call: TRBJ2-3; cdr3_nt: TGTGCCAGCAGCATCCAGACTCCCGGGACGCAGTATTTT; cdr3_aa: CASSIQTPGTQYF
d_call: NA; v_call: TRBV27; clone_size: NA; j_call: TRBJ2-7; cdr3_nt: TGTGCCAGCAGGTCCCTCGGGGGTTTCTCCTACGAGCAGTACTTC; cdr3_aa: CASRSLGGFSYEQYF
d_call: NA; v_call: TRBV6-6; clone_size: NA; j_call: TRBJ2-3; cdr3_nt: TGTGCCAGCAGGAGGCTAGCTGACGAAACAGATACGCAGTATTTT; cdr3_aa: CASRRLADETDTQYF
d_call: TRBD2; v_call: TRBV27; clone_size: NA; j_call: TRBJ2-7; cdr3_nt: TGTGCCAGCAGTCCATATGGGACTAGCGGACGCTACGAGCAGTACTTC; cdr3_aa: CASSPYGTSGRYEQYF
d_call: TRBD2; v_call: TRBV7-3; clone_size: NA; j_call: TRBJ2-7; cdr3_nt: TGTGCCAGCAGCGCTACCGGGGGGAGGACCTACGAGCAGTACTTC; cdr3_aa: CASSATGGRTYEQYF
d_call: NA; v_call: TRBV29-1; clone_size: NA; j_call: TRBJ1-1; cdr3_nt: TGCAGCGTTGGCGGTTGGGACCGGGGCGACACTGAAGCTTTCTTT; cdr3_aa: CSVGGWDRGDTEAFF
d_call: NA; v_call: TRBV5-1; clone_size: NA; j_call: TRBJ2-7; cdr3_nt: TGCGCCAGCAGCCTCCGGGGCTACGAGCAGTACTTC; cdr3_aa: CASSLRGYEQYF
d_call: NA; v_call: TRBV5-6; clone_size: few; j_call: TRBJ2-7; cdr3_nt: TGTGCCAGCAGCCCCCCACGAGGCAGGGCCGCCTACGAGCAGTACTTC; cdr3_aa: CASSPPRGRAAYEQYF
d_call: NA; v_call: TRBV25-1; clone_size: NA; j_call: TRBJ1-1; cdr3_nt: TGTGCCAGCAGTGAATTACGGGATAGGGCTTTCTTT; cdr3_aa: CASSELRDRAFF
d_call: TRBD1; v_call: TRBV19; clone_size: NA; j_call: TRBJ1-6; cdr3_nt: TGTGCCAGTAGGGGGACAGGGGGCTTTTCACCCCTCCACTTT; cdr3_aa: CASRGTGGFSPLHF
d_call: TRBD2; v_call: TRBV15; clone_size: NA; j_call: TRBJ2-1; cdr3_nt: TGTGCCACCAGCAGGGGGACTAGCGGGAGGAGCTCCTACAATGAGCAGTTCTTC; cdr3_aa: CATSRGTSGRSSYNEQFF
d_call: TRBD1; v_call: TRBV27; clone_size: NA; j_call: TRBJ2-7; cdr3_nt: TGTGCCAGCAGTTTACCCGGACAGGGGGTCTGGGAGCAGTACTTC; cdr3_aa: CASSLPGQGVWEQYF
d_call: NA; v_call: TRBV6-2/TRBV6-3; clone_size: once; j_call: TRBJ1-1; cdr3_nt: TGTGCCAGCAGTTATGCTGGTAGGACTGAAGCTTTCTTT; cdr3_aa: CASSYAGRTEAFF
d_call: NA; v_call: TRBV3-1/TRBV3-2; clone_size: NA; j_call: TRBJ2-7; cdr3_nt: TGTGCCAGCAGCCACGGCTACGAGCAGTACTTC; cdr3_aa: CASSHGYEQYF
d_call: NA; v_call: TRBV12-5; clone_size: NA; j_call: TRBJ2-7; cdr3_nt: TGTGCTAGTGGGCCTCTGTACGAGCAGTACTTC; cdr3_aa: CASGPLYEQYF
d_call: TRBD2; v_call: TRBV7-2; clone_size: NA; j_call: TRBJ2-3; cdr3_nt: TGTGCCAGCAGCTCCCTGGGACTAGCGAGCACAGATACGCAGTATTTT; cdr3_aa: CASSSLGLASTDTQYF
d_call: NA; v_call: TRBV7-8; clone_size: NA; j_call: TRBJ2-1; cdr3_nt: TGTGCCAGCAGCTCCACCACACGCGGTAGTACCAATGAGCAGTTCTTC; cdr3_aa: CASSSTTRGSTNEQFF
d_call: NA; v_call: TRBV11-2; clone_size: NA; j_call: TRBJ2-7; cdr3_nt: TGTGCCAGCAGCTTAGCGGTCTACGAGCAGTACTTC; cdr3_aa: CASSLAVYEQYF